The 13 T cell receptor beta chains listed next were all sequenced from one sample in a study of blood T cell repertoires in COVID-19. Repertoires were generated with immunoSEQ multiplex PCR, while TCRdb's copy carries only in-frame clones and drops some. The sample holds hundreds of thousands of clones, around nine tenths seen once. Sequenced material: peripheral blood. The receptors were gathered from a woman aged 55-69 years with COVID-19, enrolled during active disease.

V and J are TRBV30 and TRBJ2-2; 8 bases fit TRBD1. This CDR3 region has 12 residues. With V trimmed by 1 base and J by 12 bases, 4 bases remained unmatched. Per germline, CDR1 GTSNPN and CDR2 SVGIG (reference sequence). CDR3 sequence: CAWSGGQAKLFF. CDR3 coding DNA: TGTGCCTGGAGTGGGGGACAGGCGAAGCTGTTTTTT.

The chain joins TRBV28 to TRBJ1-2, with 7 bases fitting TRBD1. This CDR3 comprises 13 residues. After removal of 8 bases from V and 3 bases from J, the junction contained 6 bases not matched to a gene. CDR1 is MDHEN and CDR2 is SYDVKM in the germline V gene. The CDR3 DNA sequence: TGTGCCAGCCAAGGGGGCTCGGACTATGGCTACACCTTC. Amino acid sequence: CASQGGSDYGYTF.

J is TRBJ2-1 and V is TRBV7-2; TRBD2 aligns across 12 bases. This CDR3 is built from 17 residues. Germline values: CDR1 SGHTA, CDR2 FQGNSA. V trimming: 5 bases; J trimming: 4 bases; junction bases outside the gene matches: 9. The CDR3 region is CASSPPTGTSGYNEQFF. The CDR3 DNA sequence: TGTGCCAGCAGCCCGCCAACCGGGACTAGCGGGTACAATGAGCAGTTCTTC. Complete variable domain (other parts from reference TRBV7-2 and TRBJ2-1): GAGVSQSPSNKVTEKGKDVELRCDPISGHTALYWYRQSLGQGLEFLIYFQGNSAPDKSGLPSDRFSAERTGGSVSTLTIQRTQQEDSAVYLCASSPPTGTSGYNEQFFGPGTRLTVL.

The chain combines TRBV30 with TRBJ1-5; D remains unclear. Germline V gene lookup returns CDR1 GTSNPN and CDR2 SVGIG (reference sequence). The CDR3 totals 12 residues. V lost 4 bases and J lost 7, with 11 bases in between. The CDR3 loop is CAWTSGWQPQHF. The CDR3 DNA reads TGTGCCTGGACCAGCGGGTGGCAGCCCCAGCATTTT.

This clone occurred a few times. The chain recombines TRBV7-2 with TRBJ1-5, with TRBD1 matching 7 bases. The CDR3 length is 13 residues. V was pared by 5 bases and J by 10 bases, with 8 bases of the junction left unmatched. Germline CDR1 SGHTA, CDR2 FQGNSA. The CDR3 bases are TGTGCCAGCAGCCCGGCCCGACAGGGCCCCCAGCATTTT. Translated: CASSPARQGPQHF.

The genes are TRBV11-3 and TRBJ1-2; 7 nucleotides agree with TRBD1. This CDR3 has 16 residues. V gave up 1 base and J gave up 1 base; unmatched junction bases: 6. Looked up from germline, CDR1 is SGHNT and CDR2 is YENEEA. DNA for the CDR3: TGTGCCAGCAGCTTAGGAGGGACAGCGAGTAACTATGGCTACACCTTC. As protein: CASSLGGTASNYGYTF.

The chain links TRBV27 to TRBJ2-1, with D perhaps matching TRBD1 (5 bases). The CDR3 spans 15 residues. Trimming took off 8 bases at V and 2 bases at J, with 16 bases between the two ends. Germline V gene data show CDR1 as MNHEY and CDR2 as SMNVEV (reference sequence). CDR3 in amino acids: CASCDGSGPYNEQFF. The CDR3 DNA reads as TGTGCCAGCTGCGATGGTTCAGGGCCCTACAATGAGCAGTTCTTC.

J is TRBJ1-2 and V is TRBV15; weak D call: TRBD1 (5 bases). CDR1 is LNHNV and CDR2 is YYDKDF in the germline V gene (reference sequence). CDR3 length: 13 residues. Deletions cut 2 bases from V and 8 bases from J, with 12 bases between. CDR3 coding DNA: TGTGCCACCAGCAGACCTCGGGGGGAAGGCTACACCTTC. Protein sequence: CATSRPRGEGYTF. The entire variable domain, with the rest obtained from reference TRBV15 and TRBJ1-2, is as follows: DAMVIQNPRYQVTQFGKPVTLSCSQTLNHNVMYWYQQKSSQAPKLLFHYYDKDFNNEADTPDNFQSRRPNTSFCFLDIRSPGLGDTAMYLCATSRPRGEGYTFGSGTRLTVV.

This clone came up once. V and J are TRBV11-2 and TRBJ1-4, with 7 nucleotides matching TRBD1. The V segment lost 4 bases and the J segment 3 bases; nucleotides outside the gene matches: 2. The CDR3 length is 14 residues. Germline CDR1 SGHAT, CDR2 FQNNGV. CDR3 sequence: CASSSRGSNEKLFF. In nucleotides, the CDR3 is TGTGCCAGCAGCTCCAGGGGGTCTAATGAAAAACTGTTTTTT. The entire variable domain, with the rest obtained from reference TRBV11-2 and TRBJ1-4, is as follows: EAGVAQSPRYKIIEKRQSVAFWCNPISGHATLYWYQQILGQGPKLLIQFQNNGVVDDSQLPKDRFSAERLKGVDSTLKIQPAKLEDSAVYLCASSSRGSNEKLFFGSGTQLSVL.

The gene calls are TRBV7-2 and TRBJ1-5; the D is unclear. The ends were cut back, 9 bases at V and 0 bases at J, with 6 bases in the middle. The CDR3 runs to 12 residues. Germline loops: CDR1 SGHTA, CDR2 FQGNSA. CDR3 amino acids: CARFYSNQPQHF. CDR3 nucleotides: TGTGCCAGGTTTTATAGCAATCAGCCCCAGCATTTT.

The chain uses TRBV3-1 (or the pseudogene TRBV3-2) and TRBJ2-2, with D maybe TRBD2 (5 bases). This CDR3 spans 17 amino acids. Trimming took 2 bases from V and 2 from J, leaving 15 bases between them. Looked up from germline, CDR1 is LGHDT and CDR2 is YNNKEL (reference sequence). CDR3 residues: CASSQLAGRGNTGELFF. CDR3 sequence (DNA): TGTGCCAGCAGCCAACTGGCGGGCAGAGGAAACACCGGGGAGCTGTTTTTT.

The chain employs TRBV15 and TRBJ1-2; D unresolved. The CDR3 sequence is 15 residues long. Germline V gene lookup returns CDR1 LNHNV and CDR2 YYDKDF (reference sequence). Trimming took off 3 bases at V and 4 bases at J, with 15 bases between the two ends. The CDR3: CATSSTGSVFYGYTF. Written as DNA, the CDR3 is TGTGCCACCAGCAGTACCGGGTCTGTCTTCTATGGCTACACCTTC.

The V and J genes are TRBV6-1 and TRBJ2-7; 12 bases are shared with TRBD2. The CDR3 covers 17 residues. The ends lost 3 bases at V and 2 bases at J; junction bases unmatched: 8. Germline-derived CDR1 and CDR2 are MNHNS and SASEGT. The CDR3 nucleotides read TGTGCCAGCAGTGACCGGCTAGCGGGGGGGCGCCCCTACGAGCAGTACTTC. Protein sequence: CASSDRLAGGRPYEQYF.